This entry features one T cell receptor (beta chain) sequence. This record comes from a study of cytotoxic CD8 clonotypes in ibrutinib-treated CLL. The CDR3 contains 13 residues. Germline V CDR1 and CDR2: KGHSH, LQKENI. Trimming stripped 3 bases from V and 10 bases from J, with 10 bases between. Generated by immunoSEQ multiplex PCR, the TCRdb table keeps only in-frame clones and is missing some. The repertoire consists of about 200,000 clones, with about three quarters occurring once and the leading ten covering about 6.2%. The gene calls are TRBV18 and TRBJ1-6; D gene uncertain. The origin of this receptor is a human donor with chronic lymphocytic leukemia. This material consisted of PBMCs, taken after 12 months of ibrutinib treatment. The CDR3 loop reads CASSPPQSSPLHF. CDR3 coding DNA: TGTGCCAGCTCACCTCCGCAGTCGTCACCCCTCCACTTT.